Shown below are 10 T cell receptor beta chains from a single sample sequenced in a study of cytomegalovirus exposure and HLA in healthy donors (dated by TCRdb to between 2016 and 2019). Receptors were amplified or captured by the immunoSEQ multiplex PCR assay. For the multiplex PCR, a mixture combining 60 forward primers for TCR Vbeta segments and 13 reverse primers for TCR Jbeta segments was used. TCRdb retrieved this table from immuneACCESS and kept in-frame rearrangements only. Not all clones are present; in checked studies, unresolved V genes account for under half, and no reason is known for the remainder. The sample profile shows about 78,000 clones; about 80% of them were found once. Roughly 32% of the sample is in the top ten clones. Sequencing was performed on PBMCs. These receptors all stem from a man aged 45-65 years in good health and CMV-seropositive.

This chain links TRBV7-3 with TRBJ2-1, with TRBD2 matching over 12 bases. The CDR3 sequence is 16 residues long. V was pared by 5 bases and J by 9 bases, with 11 bases of the junction left unmatched. Germline CDR1 and CDR2: SGHTA and FQGTGA. CDR3 amino acids: CASSQRGLAGGVEQFF. CDR3 in DNA: TGTGCCAGCAGCCAAAGGGGCCTAGCGGGAGGGGTTGAGCAGTTCTTC.

The chain joins TRBV12-5 to TRBJ1-2, with TRBD1 matching 7 bases. The CDR3 is 14 residues long. Germline values: CDR1 LGHNT, CDR2 FRNRAP. V lost 5 bases to trimming and J lost 6 bases; unmatched junction nucleotides: 9. CDR3 sequence: CASGLDREKNGYTF. CDR3 DNA sequence: TGTGCTAGTGGTCTAGACAGGGAAAAGAATGGCTACACCTTC.

The chain employs TRBV5-4 and TRBJ2-1; 7 bases are shared with TRBD2. Germline V CDR1 and CDR2: SGHNT, YYREEE (reference sequence). V lost 1 base and J lost 3; bases outside the gene matches: 7. This CDR3 region has 16 residues. CDR3 DNA: TGTGCCAGCAGCTTGCAGGCGGGAGTCAGCTACAATGAGCAGTTCTTC. Translating it yields CASSLQAGVSYNEQFF.

Here the CDR3 DNA reads TGTGCCAGCACCGGGACAGGGAACACTGAAGCTTTCTTT. This encodes CASTGTGNTEAFF. V usage is TRBV28 and J usage is TRBJ1-1; 8 bases match TRBD1. The junction had 2 bases not matched to a gene; V was cut back by 7 bases and J by 1 base. This CDR3 has 13 residues. From germline, CDR1 is MDHEN and CDR2 SYDVKM.

The genes are TRBV5-4 and TRBJ2-2; TRBD2 might be the D (6 bases). Germline loops: CDR1 SGHNT, CDR2 YYREEE (reference sequence). The CDR3 is 15 amino acids. The germline V and J ends were trimmed by 0 bases and 4 bases, with 10 bases remaining between them. For the CDR3, the DNA is TGTGCCAGCAGCTTGGGCGGGGCAGGCACCGGGGAGCTGTTTTTT. Amino acid sequence: CASSLGGAGTGELFF.

The chain recombines TRBV6-5 with TRBJ1-2; 7 nucleotides align to TRBD1. Germline V gives CDR1 MNHEY, CDR2 SVGAGI. Trimming took 4 bases from V and 2 from J; bases not matched to a gene: 10. This CDR3 has 16 residues. The CDR3 sequence: CASSFTWTGVNYGYTF. The CDR3 DNA is TGTGCCAGCAGTTTCACCTGGACAGGCGTGAACTATGGCTACACCTTC.

The genes are TRBV7-9 and TRBJ1-2; 10 positions match TRBD1. Trimming at V came to 0 bases and at J to 7 bases, leaving 8 bases not matched to a gene. The CDR3 contains 16 residues. Germline-derived CDR1 and CDR2 are SEHNR and FQNEAQ (reference sequence). CDR3 region: CASSLAPGQGMSGYTF. The CDR3 coding sequence is TGTGCCAGCAGCTTAGCCCCGGGACAGGGGATGAGTGGCTACACCTTC.

V is TRBV27 and J is TRBJ1-2, with 10 bases that match TRBD1. V trimming: 6 bases; J trimming: 5 bases; junction bases outside the gene matches: 3. Germline CDR1 is MNHEY and CDR2 is SMNVEV (reference sequence). The CDR3 runs to 13 residues. CDR3 sequence: CASSWDRGYGYTF. The CDR3 DNA follows: TGTGCCAGCAGCTGGGACAGGGGTTATGGCTACACCTTC.

V is TRBV2 and J is TRBJ1-1; a possible D gene is TRBD1 (6 bases). The CDR3 extends over 13 amino acids. The germline V and J ends were trimmed by 5 bases and 4 bases, with 11 bases remaining between them. Germline assignment: CDR1 SNHLY and CDR2 FYNNEI. CDR3 region: CASSPGEGTEAFF. The CDR3 DNA sequence: TGTGCCAGCAGTCCAGGGGAGGGCACTGAAGCTTTCTTT.

The rearrangement uses TRBV6-1 and TRBJ2-1, with TRBD2 as a possible D gene (5 bases). Trimming removed 3 bases from V and 0 bases from J, with 9 bases in between. The CDR3 covers 15 residues. Germline assignment: CDR1 MNHNS and CDR2 SASEGT. CDR3 in amino acids: CASSEERSSYNEQFF. The CDR3 region has the DNA TGTGCCAGCAGTGAGGAGCGGAGCTCCTACAATGAGCAGTTCTTC.